The 2 T cell receptor beta chains presented below share a single source sample, sequenced in a study of OX40 agonist ivuxolimab in advanced cancers. Profiled with immunoSEQ multiplex PCR; TCRdb holds only in-frame clones, not every one. The sample has 75,000 to 100,000 clones, roughly four fifths seen once. This specimen was CD4+ or CD8+ T cells sorted from blood, taken in a trial of the OX40 agonist ivuxolimab. These receptors all come from an adult with an advanced solid tumor such as melanoma, head and neck, liver or kidney cancer.

The J gene is TRBJ2-5, the V gene TRBV5-6; the match to TRBD2 covers 13 bases. The CDR3 length is 17 residues. CDR1 and CDR2 from the germline V gene are SGHDT and YYEEEE. Trimming cost V 4 bases and J 4 bases; bases outside gene matches: 10. CDR3 sequence: CASSRTSGRGYRETQYF. The CDR3, as DNA: TGTGCCAGCAGCCGGACTAGCGGGAGAGGATACCGAGAGACCCAGTACTTC.

This clone was seen just once. The sample holds other DNA sequences that translate to the same CDR3. V gene TRBV9 combines with J gene TRBJ1-6; D is unclear. V lost 0 bases to trimming and J lost 5 bases, with 3 bases between them. This CDR3 has 13 amino acids. Looked up from germline, CDR1 is SGDLS and CDR2 is YYNGEE. Here the CDR3 DNA reads TGTGCCAGCAGCGTAGGAAATAATTCACCCCTCCACTTT. Its protein is CASSVGNNSPLHF.